This T cell receptor (beta chain) was observed in a study of response to subunit inactivated influenza vaccine. The study's findings and limits: It was suggested by the authors that few new T cells are recruited by each seasonal influenza vaccination.

V shed 0 bases and J shed 12 bases, with 12 bases lying between them. The germline V gene has CDR1 LGHNA and CDR2 YNFKEQ. CDR3 length: 13 residues. A word on this clonotype: Antigen: not known.

Each CDR3 protein gets one entry after TCRdb re-called the RT-PCR reads with MiXCR. The table has around 490,000 distinct CDR3 sequences, around 8% seen once. The material was PBMCs from blood, obtained roughly 24 months after vaccination. This clonotype originated in a man aged 45 to 70 who received an inactivated influenza vaccine. The V call is TRBV4-2, the J call TRBJ2-1; the D is unclear. The CDR3 is CASSQDDEARQFF. Here the CDR3 DNA reads TGTGCCAGCAGCCAAGATGATGAGGCTCGGCAGTTCTTC.